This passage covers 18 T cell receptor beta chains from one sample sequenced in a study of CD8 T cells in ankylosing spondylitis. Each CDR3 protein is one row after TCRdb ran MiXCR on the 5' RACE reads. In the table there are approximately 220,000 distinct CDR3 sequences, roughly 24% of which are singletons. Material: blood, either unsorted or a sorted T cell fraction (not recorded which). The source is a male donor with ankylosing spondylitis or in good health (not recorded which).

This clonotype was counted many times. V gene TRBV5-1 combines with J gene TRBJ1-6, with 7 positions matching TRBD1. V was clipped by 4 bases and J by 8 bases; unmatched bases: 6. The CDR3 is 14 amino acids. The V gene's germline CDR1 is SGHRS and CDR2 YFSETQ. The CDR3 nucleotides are TGCGCCAGCAGCCCCAGGGGGGAGCATTCACCCCTCCACTTT. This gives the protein CASSPRGEHSPLHF.

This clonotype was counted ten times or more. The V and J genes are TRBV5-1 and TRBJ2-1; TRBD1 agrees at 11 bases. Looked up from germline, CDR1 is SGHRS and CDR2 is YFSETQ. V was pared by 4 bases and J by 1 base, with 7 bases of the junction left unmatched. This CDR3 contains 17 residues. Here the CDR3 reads CASSTTGTGGSYNEQFF. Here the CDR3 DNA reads TGCGCCAGCAGCACCACCGGGACAGGGGGTTCCTACAATGAGCAGTTCTTC.

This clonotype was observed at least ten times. For the CDR3, the DNA is TGTGCCAGCAGCCAAGGCATGCCTAGCGGGACCTACGAGCAGTACTTC. The encoded protein is CASSQGMPSGTYEQYF. This chain links TRBV3-1 with TRBJ2-7; 9 nucleotides match TRBD2. Germline values: CDR1 LGHDT, CDR2 YNNKEL (reference sequence). The CDR3 runs to 16 residues. Losses at the gene ends were 1 base for V and 2 bases for J; bases not matched to a gene: 6.

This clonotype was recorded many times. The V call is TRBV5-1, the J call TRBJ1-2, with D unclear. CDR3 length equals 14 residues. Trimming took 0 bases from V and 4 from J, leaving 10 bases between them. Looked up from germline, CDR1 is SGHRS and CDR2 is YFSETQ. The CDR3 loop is CASSLVGRSYGYTF. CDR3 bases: TGCGCCAGCAGCTTGGTTGGGAGAAGCTATGGCTACACCTTC.

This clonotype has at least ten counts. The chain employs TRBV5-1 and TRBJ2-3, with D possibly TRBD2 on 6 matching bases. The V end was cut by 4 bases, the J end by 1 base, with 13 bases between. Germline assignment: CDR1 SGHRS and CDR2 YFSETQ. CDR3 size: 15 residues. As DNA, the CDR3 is TGCGCCAGCAGCATGGGCGGGGAGGGCACAGATACGCAGTATTTT. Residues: CASSMGGEGTDTQYF.

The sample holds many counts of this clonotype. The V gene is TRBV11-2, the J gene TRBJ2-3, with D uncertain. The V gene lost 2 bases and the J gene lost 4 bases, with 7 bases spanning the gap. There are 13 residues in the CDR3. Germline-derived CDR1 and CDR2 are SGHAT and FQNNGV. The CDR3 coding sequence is TGTGCCAGCAGCTTAAAGAGATCAGATACGCAGTATTTT. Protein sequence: CASSLKRSDTQYF.

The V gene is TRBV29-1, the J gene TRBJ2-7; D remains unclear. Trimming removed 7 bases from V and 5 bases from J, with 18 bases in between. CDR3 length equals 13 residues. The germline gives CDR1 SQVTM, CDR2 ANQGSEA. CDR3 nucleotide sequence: TGCAGCGCCAAGACAAACCTTCGGAACGAGCAGTACTTC. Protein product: CSAKTNLRNEQYF.

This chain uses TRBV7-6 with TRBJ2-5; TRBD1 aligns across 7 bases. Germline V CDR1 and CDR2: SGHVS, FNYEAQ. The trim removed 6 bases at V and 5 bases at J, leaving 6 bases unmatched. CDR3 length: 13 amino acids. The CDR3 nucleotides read TGTGCCAGCAGTGACAGGGATGGCGAGACCCAGTACTTC. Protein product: CASSDRDGETQYF.

CDR3 sequence reads: CSARDGRGPDTQYF. The CDR3, as DNA: TGCAGTGCTAGAGATGGCAGGGGGCCAGATACGCAGTATTTT. The chain uses TRBV20-1 and TRBJ2-3; TRBD1 matches at 8 bases. The CDR3 totals 14 residues. Germline CDR1 reads DFQATT; CDR2 reads SNEGSKA (reference sequence). V lost 0 bases to trimming and J lost 4 bases; unmatched junction nucleotides: 3.

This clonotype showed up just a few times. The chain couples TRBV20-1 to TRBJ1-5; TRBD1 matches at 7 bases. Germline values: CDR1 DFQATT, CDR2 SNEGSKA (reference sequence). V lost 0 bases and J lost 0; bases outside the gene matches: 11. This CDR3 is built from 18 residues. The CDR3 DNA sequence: TGCAGTGCTAGAGATCTAGCTGTAGGGACAGCTAGCAATCAGCCCCAGCATTTT. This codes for CSARDLAVGTASNQPQHF.

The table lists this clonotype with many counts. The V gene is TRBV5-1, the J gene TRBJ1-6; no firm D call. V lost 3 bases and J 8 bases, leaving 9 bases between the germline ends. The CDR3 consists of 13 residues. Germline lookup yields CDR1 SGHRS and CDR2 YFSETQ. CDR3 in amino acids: CASSSVPDSPLHF. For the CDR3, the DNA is TGCGCCAGCAGCTCGGTTCCCGATTCACCCCTCCACTTT.

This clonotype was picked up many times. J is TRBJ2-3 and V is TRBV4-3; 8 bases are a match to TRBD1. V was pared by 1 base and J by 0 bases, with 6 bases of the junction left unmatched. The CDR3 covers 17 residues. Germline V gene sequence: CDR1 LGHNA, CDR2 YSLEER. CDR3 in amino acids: CASSQASRDRSTDTQYF. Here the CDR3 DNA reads TGCGCCAGCAGCCAAGCTAGCCGGGACAGGAGCACAGATACGCAGTATTTT.

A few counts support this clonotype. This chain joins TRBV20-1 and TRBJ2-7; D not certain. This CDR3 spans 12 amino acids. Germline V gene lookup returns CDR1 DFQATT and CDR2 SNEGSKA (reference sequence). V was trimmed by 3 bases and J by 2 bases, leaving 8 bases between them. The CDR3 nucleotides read TGCAGTGCTAGTGATTCGGCCTACGAGCAGTACTTC. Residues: CSASDSAYEQYF.

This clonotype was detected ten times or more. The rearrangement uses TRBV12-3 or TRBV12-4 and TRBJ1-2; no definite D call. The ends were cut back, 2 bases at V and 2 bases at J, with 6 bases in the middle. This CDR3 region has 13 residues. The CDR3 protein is CASSLWENYGYTF. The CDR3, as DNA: TGTGCCAGCAGTTTATGGGAAAACTATGGCTACACCTTC.

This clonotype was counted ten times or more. This chain's CDR3 is CASRFGGWDEQFF. The CDR3 nucleotides read TGTGCCAGCAGATTTGGAGGGTGGGATGAGCAGTTCTTC. V is TRBV7-2 and J is TRBJ2-1; a possible D gene is TRBD2 (6 bases). From germline, CDR1 is SGHTA and CDR2 FQGNSA. Trimming left V 6 bases short and J 8 bases short, with 14 bases between. This CDR3 contains 13 residues. The full variable domain, completed using reference TRBV7-2 and TRBJ2-1, is GAGVSQSPSNKVTEKGKDVELRCDPISGHTALYWYRQSLGQGLEFLIYFQGNSAPDKSGLPSDRFSAERTGGSVSTLTIQRTQQEDSAVYLCASRFGGWDEQFFGPGTRLTVL.

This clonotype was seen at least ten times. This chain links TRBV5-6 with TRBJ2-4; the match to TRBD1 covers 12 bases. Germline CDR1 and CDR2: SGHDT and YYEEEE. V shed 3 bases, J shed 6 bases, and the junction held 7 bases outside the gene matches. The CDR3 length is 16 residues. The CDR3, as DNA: TGTGCCAGCAGCTCCCGGGACAGGGGGCTGGGAAACATTCAGTACTTC. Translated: CASSSRDRGLGNIQYF.

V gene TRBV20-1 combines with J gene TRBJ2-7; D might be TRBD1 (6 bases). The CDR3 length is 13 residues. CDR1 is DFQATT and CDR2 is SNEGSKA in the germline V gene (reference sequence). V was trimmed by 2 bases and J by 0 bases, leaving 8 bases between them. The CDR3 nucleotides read TGCAGTGCTAGACCCAGGGGCTCCTACGAGCAGTACTTC. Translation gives CSARPRGSYEQYF.

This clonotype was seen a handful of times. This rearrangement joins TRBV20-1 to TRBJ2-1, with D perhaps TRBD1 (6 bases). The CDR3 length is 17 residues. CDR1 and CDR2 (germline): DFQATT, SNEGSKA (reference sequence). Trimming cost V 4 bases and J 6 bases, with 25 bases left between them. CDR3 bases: TGCAGTGCTATAGGTATTGTAGACAGGTTCAGGATCAATGAGCAGTTCTTC. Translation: CSAIGIVDRFRINEQFF.